The source of this T cell receptor (beta chain) is a study of CD8+CD57+ T cells in acquired aplastic anemia. Study summary: Yields of DNA that came from sorted CD4+ and CD8+ cells averaged roughly 3.2 ug.

This CDR3 is 13 amino acids long. V was clipped by 7 bases and J by 5 bases, with 14 bases between them. The template for TCR beta VDJ and CDR3 sequence profiling was genomic DNA. One entry per CDR3 protein results from TCRdb running MiXCR on the reads. This table has around 64,000 distinct CDR3 sequences, around 55% appearing once. This clonotype appeared many times. This clonotype was sampled from a human donor in good health, serving as a control. Sequenced: sorted CD4+, CD8+, or CD8+CD57+ T cells (not recorded which) from PBMCs. The chain recombines TRBV12-3 or TRBV12-4 with TRBJ2-5, with a tentative D call TRBD2 (5 bases). Here the CDR3 DNA reads TGTGCCAGCACCACAAGGAGGTTCGAGACCCAGTACTTC. This encodes CASTTRRFETQYF.